The 25 T cell receptor beta chains presented below share a single source sample, sequenced in a study of blood T cells in healthy people across ages. Using a J-beta primer mix together with a sample-barcoded 5' primer, a second PCR was run for roughly 6 to 12 cycles. TCRdb re-called the 5' RACE reads through MiXCR, storing one row per CDR3 protein. This table holds more than 650,000 distinct CDR3 sequences, over 20% found once. The sample comprised blood. The receptors here all came from a man in his 70s in good health.

This clonotype was seen at least ten times. The V and J genes are TRBV11-1 and TRBJ1-4, with 8 bases lining up with TRBD1. The length of the CDR3 is 17 residues. With 5 bases clipped from V and 2 bases from J, the junction kept 10 bases outside the gene matches. From germline, CDR1 is SGHAT and CDR2 FQDESV (reference sequence). DNA of the CDR3: TGTGCCAGCAGCCGGACAGGGACCGACAGGACTAATGAAAAACTGTTTTTT. Translated: CASSRTGTDRTNEKLFF. Based on the CDR3 plus reference TRBV11-1 and TRBJ1-4, the full variable domain is EAEVAQSPRYKITEKSQAVAFWCDPISGHATLYWYRQILGQGPELLVQFQDESVVDDSQLPKDRFSAERLKGVDSTLKIQPAELGDSAMYLCASSRTGTDRTNEKLFFGSGTQLSVL.

This clonotype came up a few times. The genes are TRBV4-2 and TRBJ1-2; D gene unclear. Germline lookup yields CDR1 LGHNA and CDR2 YNFKEQ. The CDR3 sequence is 17 residues long. Trimming took 0 bases from V and 5 from J, leaving 19 bases between them. The CDR3, as DNA: TGTGCCAGCAGCCAAGATGCAGGAGGCGCTACACGATATGGCTACACCTTC. Its protein is CASSQDAGGATRYGYTF.

There are a few counts of this clonotype. The rearrangement uses TRBV2 and TRBJ2-3; D not certain. Deletions cut 7 bases from V and 0 bases from J, with 11 bases between. The CDR3 is made up of 14 amino acids. Looked up from germline, CDR1 is SNHLY and CDR2 is FYNNEI. CDR3 DNA sequence: TGTGCCAGCACCCGACTGGAGAGCACAGATACGCAGTATTTT. It yields the protein CASTRLESTDTQYF.

This clonotype was found a few times. The genes are TRBV6-5 and TRBJ1-1, with 7 bases aligning to TRBD1. CDR3 length: 14 residues. V lost 7 bases to trimming and J lost 0 bases; unmatched junction nucleotides: 5. Germline V lookup: CDR1 MNHEY, CDR2 SVGAGI. CDR3 in DNA: TGTGCCAGCACCACGGGACAGATGAACACTGAAGCTTTCTTT. Its translation is CASTTGQMNTEAFF.

For this clonotype: A junction end diverges from the germline sequence, so it may reflect a read error. The V call is TRBV7-7, the J call TRBJ2-5; D perhaps matches TRBD1 (6 bases). The CDR3 runs 16 residues. Germline V gene data show CDR1 as SSHAT and CDR2 as FNYEAQ (reference sequence). Here the CDR3 DNA reads TGTGCTAGCAGCTTATCCGGAACAGGGAATCAAGAGACCCAGTACTTC. Its translation: CASSLSGTGNQETQYF.

Note on this clonotype: A much larger clone lies one base from this, so it may be a read error. The rearrangement uses TRBV7-9 and TRBJ2-1; D is undetermined. Germline lookup yields CDR1 SEHNR and CDR2 FQNEAQ (reference sequence). The CDR3 has 15 residues. CDR3 protein: CASSPSGGSSYEQHF. The CDR3 region has the DNA TGTGCCAGCAGCCCCTCGGGTGGTAGCTCCTACGAGCAGCACTTC.

This clonotype was observed a handful of times. V and J are TRBV6-6 and TRBJ1-4; D remains ambiguous. Germline-derived CDR1 and CDR2 are MNHNY and SVGAGI (reference sequence). This CDR3 is built from 15 residues. Trimming removed 6 bases from V and 7 bases from J, with 18 bases in between. The CDR3 coding sequence is TGTGCCAGCAGCCCCGACCCAACTGGCGTTGAAAAACTGTTTTTT. This codes for CASSPDPTGVEKLFF.

This clonotype was detected a few times. The genes are TRBV18 and TRBJ2-5, with D maybe TRBD1 (7 bases). The J call could be wrong; TRBJ2-7 is a better fit for the DNA end. Germline CDR1 reads KGHSH; CDR2 reads LQKENI. CDR3 size: 15 residues. CDR3 nucleotide sequence: TGTGCCAGCTCACCACCCGCGGGACAGCACTACGAGCAGTACTTC. Protein: CASSPPAGQHYEQYF.

The genes are TRBV29-1 and TRBJ1-3, with no clear D. This CDR3 region has 13 residues. V dropped 4 bases and J dropped 0 bases, with 7 bases sitting between them. CDR1 SQVTM and CDR2 ANQGSEA come from the germline V gene. The DNA for the CDR3 is TGCAGCGTTGGGGAGTCCTCTGGAAACACCATATATTTT. Translating it yields CSVGESSGNTIYF.

The chain couples TRBV7-7 to TRBJ2-3; 8 bases match TRBD2. Germline V gene lookup returns CDR1 SSHAT and CDR2 FNYEAQ (reference sequence). Trimming took 5 bases from V and 3 from J; bases not matched to a gene: 4. The CDR3 totals 14 residues. CDR3 amino acids: CASSISGRTDTQYF. As DNA, the CDR3 is TGTGCCAGCAGCATAAGCGGGAGAACAGATACGCAGTATTTT.

The chain joins TRBV3-1 to TRBJ2-3, with 7 nucleotides matching TRBD2. CDR3 size: 14 residues. Germline V gives CDR1 LGHDT, CDR2 YNNKEL (reference sequence). The ends lost 8 bases at V and 2 bases at J; junction bases unmatched: 7. The CDR3 protein is CASRQRGDTDTQYF. The CDR3, as DNA: TGTGCCAGCCGTCAGCGGGGAGACACAGATACGCAGTATTTT.

This clonotype turned up a few times. The chain uses TRBV3-1 and TRBJ1-5; D is ambiguous. V dropped 4 bases and J dropped 4 bases, with 14 bases sitting between them. Germline-derived CDR1 and CDR2 are LGHDT and YNNKEL (reference sequence). The CDR3 spans 15 residues. In nucleotides, the CDR3 is TGTGCCAGCAGCCCCTCAGGCGATAATAATCAGCCCCAGCATTTT. This gives the protein CASSPSGDNNQPQHF.

The gene calls are TRBV18 and TRBJ2-3, with 8 bases fitting TRBD2. CDR3 length: 15 residues. V lost 3 bases and J lost 2; bases outside the gene matches: 4. CDR1 is KGHSH, CDR2 LQKENI, per germline. The CDR3 DNA sequence: TGTGCCAGCTCACCGACTAGCGAATACACAGATACGCAGTATTTT. This encodes CASSPTSEYTDTQYF.

The CDR3 sequence is CASSPSSAPGEQYF. CDR3 sequence (DNA): TGTGCCAGCTCACCTTCTTCAGCCCCAGGCGAGCAGTACTTC. V usage is TRBV18 and J usage is TRBJ2-7; D call uncertain. With 3 bases removed from V and 6 bases from J, the gap between germline ends came to 15 bases. Germline loops: CDR1 KGHSH, CDR2 LQKENI. The CDR3 loop spans 14 amino acids. Full variable domain (missing parts from reference TRBV18 and TRBJ2-7): NAGVMQNPRHLVRRRGQEARLRCSPMKGHSHVYWYRQLPEEGLKFMVYLQKENIIDESGMPKERFSAEFPKEGPSILRIQQVVRGDSAAYFCASSPSSAPGEQYFGPGTRLTVT.

The chain carries TRBV6-2 or TRBV6-3 and TRBJ1-4; D is unresolved. Trimming stripped 6 bases from V and 5 bases from J, with 10 bases between. This CDR3 has 13 amino acids. The germline V gene has CDR1 MNHEY and CDR2 SVGEGT. The chain's CDR3 is CASSRAPNEKLFF. The DNA of the CDR3 is TGTGCCAGCAGCCGGGCCCCGAATGAAAAACTGTTTTTT.

The chain uses TRBV7-9 and TRBJ2-1; possibly TRBD2 for D (6 bases). The ends were cut back, 2 bases at V and 0 bases at J, with 11 bases in the middle. This CDR3 comprises 16 residues. Germline values: CDR1 SEHNR, CDR2 FQNEAQ (reference sequence). CDR3 nucleotide sequence: TGTGCCAGCAGCTTAAAGGACGGGAGCTCCTACAATGAGCAGTTCTTC. Its protein is CASSLKDGSSYNEQFF.

Remarks on this clonotype: A much larger clone differs by one base, so this may be a read error. CDR3 in DNA: TGTGCCAGCAGTCCCGCGGGGGGGCGAAACACCGGGCAGCTGTTTTTT. It translates to CASSPAGGRNTGQLFF. The chain links TRBV12-3 or TRBV12-4 to TRBJ2-2, with TRBD2 identical over 9 bases. This CDR3 region has 16 residues.

V is TRBV7-9 and J is TRBJ2-7; 9 positions agree with TRBD1. The CDR3 consists of 15 residues. Germline V gene lookup returns CDR1 SEHNR and CDR2 FQNEAQ (reference sequence). V was pared by 3 bases and J by 4 bases, with 7 bases of the junction left unmatched. The DNA for the CDR3 is TGTGCCAGCAGCTTTGCGGGACAGGGATTATACGAGCAGTACTTC. It codes for CASSFAGQGLYEQYF.

This clonotype came up many times. V usage is TRBV5-5 and J usage is TRBJ2-5; 7 nucleotides agree with TRBD2. Germline V lookup: CDR1 SGHKS, CDR2 YYEKEE (reference sequence). The CDR3 is made up of 14 amino acids. The V and J ends lost 0 bases and 3 bases, in that order; junction bases with no gene match: 2. The CDR3 loop is CASSLEGREETQYF. CDR3 in DNA: TGTGCCAGCAGCTTGGAAGGGAGGGAAGAGACCCAGTACTTC.

This clonotype was counted a few times. The genes are TRBV5-1 and TRBJ2-7; the D is unclear. The DNA matches TRBJ2-1 better at its end, which makes the J call doubtful. The CDR3 length is 13 residues. Germline-derived CDR1 and CDR2 are SGHRS and YFSETQ. Here the CDR3 DNA reads TGCGCCAGCAGCTTGGATGGGCGGTCTGAGCAGTTCTTC. As protein: CASSLDGRSEQFF.

The chain combines TRBV13 with TRBJ2-5; TRBD1 matches at 7 bases. The DNA end is more similar to TRBJ2-7, so the J call may be wrong. Germline CDR1 and CDR2: PRHDT and FYEKMQ (reference sequence). The CDR3 has 14 amino acids. The CDR3 nucleotides are TGTGCCAGCAGCTTTCGACAGGGTCCCTACGAGCAGTACTTC. As protein: CASSFRQGPYEQYF.

The chain joins TRBV6-2 or TRBV6-3 to TRBJ1-1, with TRBD1 matching over 7 bases. V gave up 5 bases and J gave up 6 bases; unmatched junction bases: 9. CDR1 MNHEY and CDR2 SVGEGT come from the germline V gene. The CDR3 has 14 amino acids. The CDR3 DNA follows: TGTGCCAGCAGTCCAGGACAGGAGGTGGCTGAAGCTTTCTTT. Its protein is CASSPGQEVAEAFF.

The chain links TRBV20-1 to TRBJ2-3; 7 nucleotides align to TRBD2. The V gene end was trimmed by 2 bases and the J gene end by 0 bases; junction bases not matched to a gene: 8. Germline CDR1 and CDR2: DFQATT and SNEGSKA (reference sequence). The CDR3 runs 16 residues. The CDR3 sequence is CSARSPSGYSTDTQYF. CDR3 nucleotides: TGCAGTGCTAGATCTCCTAGCGGATATAGCACAGATACGCAGTATTTT.

This clonotype was seen a handful of times. J is TRBJ2-2 and V is TRBV5-1; D is possibly TRBD1 or TRBD2 (5 bases each). The germline V gene has CDR1 SGHRS and CDR2 YFSETQ. This CDR3 is built from 14 residues. V gave up 5 bases and J gave up 6 bases, with 14 bases separating them. CDR3 region: CASSSGPPSGELFF. In nucleotides, the CDR3 is TGCGCCAGCAGTTCGGGGCCCCCCTCCGGGGAGCTGTTTTTT. Full variable domain (remainder filled in from reference TRBV5-1 and TRBJ2-2): KAGVTQTPRYLIKTRGQQVTLSCSPISGHRSVSWYQQTPGQGLQFLFEYFSETQRNKGNFPGRFSGRQFSNSRSEMNVSTLELGDSALYLCASSSGPPSGELFFGEGSRLTVL.

The chain couples TRBV7-8 to TRBJ2-7; the D is unclear. Germline V gives CDR1 SGHVS, CDR2 FQNEAQ. V lost 0 bases and J 10 bases, leaving 7 bases between the germline ends. This CDR3 is built from 11 residues. In DNA form, the CDR3 reads TGTGCCAGCAGCTTAGCTACAGCACAGTACTTC. Protein sequence: CASSLATAQYF.